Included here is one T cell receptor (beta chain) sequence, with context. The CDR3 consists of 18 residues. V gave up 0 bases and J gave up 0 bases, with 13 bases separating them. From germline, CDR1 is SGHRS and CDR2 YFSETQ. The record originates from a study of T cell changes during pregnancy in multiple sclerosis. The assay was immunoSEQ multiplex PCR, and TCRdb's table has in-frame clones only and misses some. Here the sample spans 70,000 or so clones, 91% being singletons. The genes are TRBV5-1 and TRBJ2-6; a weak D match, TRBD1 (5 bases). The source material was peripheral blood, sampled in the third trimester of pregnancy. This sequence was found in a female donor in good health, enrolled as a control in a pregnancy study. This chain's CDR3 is CASSLAWGPFSGANVLTF. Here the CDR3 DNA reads TGCGCCAGCAGCTTGGCCTGGGGCCCTTTCTCTGGGGCCAACGTCCTGACTTTC.